What follows describes a single T cell receptor beta chain. Primers included in the PCR were 60 Vbeta and 13 Jbeta primers. Profiled with immunoSEQ multiplex PCR; TCRdb holds only in-frame clones, not every one. This sample carries 150,000 to 200,000 clones, with 1.3% going to the ten biggest clones. This record comes from a study of cytomegalovirus exposure and HLA in healthy donors. With V trimmed by 1 base and J by 5 bases, 3 bases remained unmatched. This CDR3 contains 15 residues. The germline gives CDR1 SGHRS, CDR2 YFSETQ. The TCR was taken from a woman in her sixties in good health and CMV-seronegative. Sequencing was performed on PBMCs. The chain employs TRBV5-1 and TRBJ2-2, with TRBD2 matching 9 bases. The DNA for the CDR3 is TGCGCCAGCAGCTTGATTAGCGGGGGAACCGGGGAGCTGTTTTTT. Amino acid sequence: CASSLISGGTGELFF. Using reference TRBV5-1 and TRBJ2-2 for the parts outside the CDR3, the full variable domain is KAGVTQTPRYLIKTRGQQVTLSCSPISGHRSVSWYQQTPGQGLQFLFEYFSETQRNKGNFPGRFSGRQFSNSRSEMNVSTLELGDSALYLCASSLISGGTGELFFGEGSRLTVL.